These 13 T cell receptor beta chains came from one sample sequenced in a study of blood T cell repertoires in COVID-19. TCRdb's table, derived via immunoSEQ multiplex PCR, lists solely in-frame clones and lacks some. The sample lists around 200,000 clones, 65% to 90% seen once, with roughly 4.5% in the top ten. Sequencing was done on a sample of PBMCs or T cells enriched from blood (not recorded which). These receptor sequences come from a woman in her 30s who had been exposed to COVID-19.

This clone was recorded once. This rearrangement joins TRBV3-1 (or the pseudogene TRBV3-2) to TRBJ2-3; D is perhaps TRBD2 (6 bases). Trimming shortened V by 4 bases and J by 0 bases, and 14 bases separated the two germline ends. CDR1 and CDR2 from the germline V gene are LGHDT and YNNKEL (reference sequence). The CDR3 spans 16 residues. The CDR3 sequence: CASSRPAGSSTDTQYF. The CDR3 region has the DNA TGTGCCAGCAGCCGGCCAGCGGGTTCTAGCACAGATACGCAGTATTTT.

This chain joins TRBV5-1 and TRBJ2-2; the D gene is possibly TRBD2 (5 bases). This CDR3 is built from 12 residues. CDR1 and CDR2 from the germline V gene are SGHRS and YFSETQ. The germline V and J ends were trimmed by 9 bases and 0 bases, with 6 bases remaining between them. Written as DNA, the CDR3 is TGCGCCACCGGGACGAACACCGGGGAGCTGTTTTTT. Translating it yields CATGTNTGELFF. Using reference TRBV5-1 and TRBJ2-2 for the parts outside the CDR3, the full variable domain is KAGVTQTPRYLIKTRGQQVTLSCSPISGHRSVSWYQQTPGQGLQFLFEYFSETQRNKGNFPGRFSGRQFSNSRSEMNVSTLELGDSALYLCATGTNTGELFFGEGSRLTVL.

V is TRBV12-3 or TRBV12-4 and J is TRBJ1-2; D perhaps matches TRBD1 (5 bases). Trimming left V 1 base short and J 4 bases short, with 7 bases between. This CDR3 spans 13 amino acids. The CDR3 loop is CASSLGQFYGYTF. The DNA for the CDR3 is TGTGCCAGCAGTTTAGGACAGTTCTATGGCTACACCTTC.

The rearrangement links TRBV14 to TRBJ2-6, with D possibly matching TRBD2 (5 bases). CDR1 is SGHDN, CDR2 FVKESK, per germline. The V gene lost 3 bases and the J gene lost 2 bases, with 8 bases spanning the gap. The CDR3 spans 15 residues. The CDR3 region has the DNA TGTGCCAGCAGCCAGGCCGGGACTGGGGCCAACGTCCTGACTTTC. The encoded protein is CASSQAGTGANVLTF.

The chain combines TRBV12-3 or TRBV12-4 with TRBJ1-1, with D unresolved. This CDR3 has 12 residues. V dropped 4 bases and J dropped 7 bases, with 10 bases sitting between them. The DNA for the CDR3 is TGTGCCAGCAGTTATAAGCGAGTTGAAGCTTTCTTT. Translated, it gives CASSYKRVEAFF.

The gene calls are TRBV3-1 (or the pseudogene TRBV3-2) and TRBJ1-3; 7 nucleotides line up with TRBD1. Trimming at V came to 3 bases and at J to 3 bases, leaving 2 bases not matched to a gene. In germline, CDR1 is LGHDT, CDR2 YNNKEL (reference sequence). This CDR3 is 14 amino acids long. The CDR3 spells CASSQTGYGNTIYF. DNA of the CDR3: TGTGCCAGCAGCCAGACAGGGTATGGAAACACCATATATTTT.

This chain uses TRBV18 with TRBJ2-1; 10 bases map to TRBD2. CDR1 and CDR2 (germline): KGHSH, LQKENI. V trimming: 6 bases; J trimming: 8 bases; junction bases outside the gene matches: 13. The CDR3 sequence is 16 residues long. As DNA, the CDR3 is TGTGCCAGCTCCAGGATCCCTACAGCGGGGGGGGATGAGCAGTTCTTC. It translates to CASSRIPTAGGDEQFF.

This chain connects TRBV7-9 to TRBJ1-1; 12 bases are a match to TRBD1. The J segment lost 3 bases and the V segment lost 5 bases, leaving 13 bases of the junction unmatched. CDR3 length equals 18 residues. Per the germline V gene, CDR1 is SEHNR and CDR2 is FQNEAQ (reference sequence). The CDR3 DNA reads as TGTGCCAGCAGCGCCACTCCGGGACAGGGGGCGAGGGACACTGAAGCTTTCTTT. Translated, it gives CASSATPGQGARDTEAFF. Filled out from reference TRBV7-9 and TRBJ1-1, the complete variable domain reads DTGVSQNPRHKITKRGQNVTFRCDPISEHNRLYWYRQTLGQGPEFLTYFQNEAQLEKSRLLSDRFSAERPKGSFSTLEIQRTEQGDSAMYLCASSATPGQGARDTEAFFGQGTRLTVV.

The V gene is TRBV7-6, the J gene TRBJ2-7; D gene uncertain. This CDR3 region has 13 residues. CDR1 is SGHVS and CDR2 is FNYEAQ in the germline V gene. V dropped 5 bases and J dropped 7 bases, with 15 bases sitting between them. CDR3 in DNA: TGTGCCAGCAGCGTGGGCGAAGGTAAAGAGCAGTACTTC. Encoded protein: CASSVGEGKEQYF.

The chain uses TRBV15 and TRBJ2-1; D is possibly TRBD1 (8 bases). The CDR3 covers 17 residues. CDR1 LNHNV and CDR2 YYDKDF come from the germline V gene (reference sequence). Between the trimmed V and J ends, which lost 1 base and 6 bases, there was a span of 19 bases. CDR3 in amino acids: CATSRGTYTGGGNEQFF. In DNA form, the CDR3 reads TGTGCCACCAGCAGAGGGACTTACACAGGGGGGGGCAATGAGCAGTTCTTC. The full variable domain, with the rest looked up from reference TRBV15 and TRBJ2-1, is DAMVIQNPRYQVTQFGKPVTLSCSQTLNHNVMYWYQQKSSQAPKLLFHYYDKDFNNEADTPDNFQSRRPNTSFCFLDIRSPGLGDTAMYLCATSRGTYTGGGNEQFFGPGTRLTVL.

The chain employs TRBV7-3 and TRBJ2-3; 8 nucleotides align to TRBD1. This CDR3 region has 17 residues. CDR1 and CDR2 from the germline V gene are SGHTA and FQGTGA. The V gene end was trimmed by 1 base and the J gene end by 2 bases; junction bases not matched to a gene: 8. The CDR3 region is CASSLRVAGGPTDTQYF. In DNA form, the CDR3 reads TGTGCCAGCAGCTTAAGGGTGGCAGGGGGCCCCACAGATACGCAGTATTTT.

The chain carries TRBV5-4 and TRBJ1-2; 10 bases agree with TRBD1. This CDR3 is built from 13 residues. Germline trimming cut 4 bases from V and 8 bases from J; bases unmatched to any gene: 5. Germline CDR1 and CDR2: SGHNT and YYREEE (reference sequence). The CDR3 loop reads CASSPDRGRGYTF. As DNA, the CDR3 is TGTGCCAGCAGCCCCGACAGGGGGCGAGGCTACACCTTC. The whole variable domain, filled in from reference TRBV5-4 and TRBJ1-2, reads ETGVTQSPTHLIKTRGQQVTLRCSSQSGHNTVSWYQQALGQGPQFIFQYYREEENGRGNFPPRFSGLQFPNYSSELNVNALELDDSALYLCASSPDRGRGYTFGSGTRLTVV.

This clone was recorded once. J is TRBJ1-5 and V is TRBV3-1 (or the pseudogene TRBV3-2); D perhaps matches TRBD1 (5 bases). The CDR3 totals 14 residues. Germline values: CDR1 LGHDT, CDR2 YNNKEL (reference sequence). The V end was cut by 4 bases, the J end by 7 bases, with 14 bases between. The CDR3 sequence: CASSRRGGRQPQHF. The CDR3 DNA reads TGTGCCAGCAGCCGGCGGGGGGGTCGCCAGCCCCAGCATTTT.